A selection of T cell receptor beta chains follows, all from one sample in a study of cytomegalovirus exposure and HLA in healthy donors. Libraries were prepared by immunoSEQ multiplex PCR; TCRdb keeps only in-frame clonotypes and omits some of them. The sample lists approximately 69,000 clones; around 74% were seen once. The sample taken for sequencing was PBMCs. The receptors were sampled from a woman aged 25 to 39 in good health and CMV-seropositive. Both conserved end residues are part of each CDR3. The D gene is left open where the match is weak. Clone sizes are given selectively: once, few, many, or a class where the clone is expanded.

size,V,length,J,D,DNA,CDR3
NA,TRBV6-5,13,TRBJ1-4,TRBD1,TGTGCCAGCAGCCCTAGGACAGGGGCGATGCTGTTTTTT,CASSPRTGAMLFF
few,TRBV30,14,TRBJ2-5,TRBD2,TGTGCCTGGAGGTGGGGGGGTCTCCAAGAGACCCAGTACTTC,CAWRWGGLQETQYF
NA,TRBV14,13,TRBJ2-7,NA,TGTGCCAGCAGCCAGTTAGCGAGATACGAGCAGTACTTC,CASSQLARYEQYF
NA,TRBV10-2,15,TRBJ2-7,NA,TGCGCCAGCCAAGAAGGGGCGCCGAGCTCCTACGAGCAGTACTTC,CASQEGAPSSYEQYF
once,TRBV10-3,15,TRBJ2-7,NA,TGTGCCATCACGGAGACGTTGGCGGCAGCTTACGAGCAGTACTTC,CAITETLAAAYEQYF
NA,TRBV29-1,14,TRBJ2-7,TRBD1,TGCAGCGTTGTAGGGACAGGGGGCAAGGGCGAGCAGTACTTC,CSVVGTGGKGEQYF
NA,TRBV18,12,TRBJ1-4,NA,TGTGCCAGCTCACCTAGAAATGAAAAACTGTTTTTT,CASSPRNEKLFF
NA,TRBV7-8,15,TRBJ1-2,NA,TGTGCCAGCAGCTTAGTGGCACATTGGTCGGGAGGCTACACCTTC,CASSLVAHWSGGYTF
NA,TRBV6-1,14,TRBJ2-7,TRBD1,TGTGCCAGCACCCCGCGACAGGGGATCTACGAGCAGTACTTC,CASTPRQGIYEQYF
NA,TRBV28,14,TRBJ1-2,TRBD1,TGTGCCAGCAGGCGGACCGGGACAGTCTATGGCTACACCTTC,CASRRTGTVYGYTF
NA,TRBV19,14,TRBJ1-2,TRBD1,TGTGCCAGTAGTATATGGGACAGAAGAGATGGCTACACCTTC,CASSIWDRRDGYTF
NA,TRBV18,16,TRBJ2-1,TRBD2,TGTGCCAGCTCACCCGCTAGCGGGAGGGTCCACAATGAGCAGTTCTTC,CASSPASGRVHNEQFF
NA,TRBV5-1,13,TRBJ1-5,NA,TGCGCCAGCAGCCCGGTCCCACATCAGCCCCAGCATTTT,CASSPVPHQPQHF
few,TRBV2,15,TRBJ1-3,NA,TGTGCCAGCAGTGAATCGGGGAGCTCTGGAAACACCATATATTTT,CASSESGSSGNTIYF
NA,TRBV5-1,16,TRBJ2-7,NA,TGCGCCAGCAGCTTGAGTCCTAGCGAGAGCTCCTACGAGCAGTACTTC,CASSLSPSESSYEQYF
NA,TRBV5-1,17,TRBJ2-3,TRBD2,TGCGCCAGCAGCTTTAGGAATGAGGGAGGGGTAGGAGATACGCAGTATTTT,CASSFRNEGGVGDTQYF
NA,TRBV28,16,TRBJ1-2,TRBD1,TGTGCCAGCAGCCCCGGGACAGGGGGCTGGAACTATGGCTACACCTTC,CASSPGTGGWNYGYTF
NA,TRBV19,13,TRBJ2-7,NA,TGTGCCACCGCGGGGACAGCTTCCTACGAGCAGTACTTC,CATAGTASYEQYF
NA,TRBV5-7,14,TRBJ2-7,NA,TGTGCCAGCAGCTTACATGGTACCACCTACGAGCAGTACTTC,CASSLHGTTYEQYF
NA,TRBV15,15,TRBJ2-7,NA,TGTGCCACCAGCAAAGATACCGCAGGGGTCTACGAGCAGTACTTC,CATSKDTAGVYEQYF
NA,TRBV25-1,13,TRBJ1-1,NA,TGTGCCAGCAGTTCCTACTTGAACACTGAAGCTTTCTTT,CASSSYLNTEAFF
NA,TRBV7-8,13,TRBJ1-1,NA,TGTGCCAGCAGCTCGACAGTTAACACTGAAGCTTTCTTT,CASSSTVNTEAFF
NA,TRBV25-1,17,TRBJ1-1,TRBD1,TGTGCCAGCAGCCCTCGGGACAGGGGGTTCATGAACACTGAAGCTTTCTTT,CASSPRDRGFMNTEAFF
NA,TRBV27,13,TRBJ2-1,TRBD1,TGTGCCAGCAGTCTCGGACAGGGGAATGAGCAGTTCTTC,CASSLGQGNEQFF
NA,TRBV4-1,14,TRBJ2-3,NA,TGCGCCAGCAGCCACCCGACTGGCACAGATACGCAGTATTTT,CASSHPTGTDTQYF
once,TRBV4-1,14,TRBJ2-1,NA,TGCGCCAGCAGCCAAGATGGTGGGGGACTCGAGCAGTTCTTC,CASSQDGGGLEQFF
NA,TRBV7-9,14,TRBJ2-5,NA,TGTGCCAGCAGGCATACAGGGATCAAAGAGACCCAGTACTTC,CASRHTGIKETQYF
NA,TRBV5-1,15,TRBJ2-1,TRBD2,TGCGCCAGCAGCCAACTAGCGGGAAGCTACAATGAGCAGTTCTTC,CASSQLAGSYNEQFF
NA,TRBV9,15,TRBJ2-1,TRBD2,TGTGCCAGCAGCGTAGGACTAGCAGGTTACAATGAGCAGTTCTTC,CASSVGLAGYNEQFF
NA,TRBV7-8,14,TRBJ1-4,NA,TGTGCCAGCAGCTTAGCAACAGCCGGGGGAAAACTGTTTTTT,CASSLATAGGKLFF
NA,TRBV29-1,13,TRBJ1-1,NA,TGCAGCGCCCGAAGCCGGGTGAACACTGAAGCTTTCTTT,CSARSRVNTEAFF
NA,TRBV4-2,16,TRBJ2-1,NA,TGTGCCAGCAGCCAAGATACGGCGGGACCATACAATGAGCAGTTCTTC,CASSQDTAGPYNEQFF
NA,TRBV28,15,TRBJ2-5,TRBD2,TGTGCCAGCACCCAACTAGCGGGAGGACAAGAGACCCAGTACTTC,CASTQLAGGQETQYF
NA,TRBV18,13,TRBJ1-1,NA,TGTGCCAGCTCACCGGGGCTGAACACTGAAGCTTTCTTT,CASSPGLNTEAFF
NA,TRBV11-2,13,TRBJ2-7,TRBD1,TGTGCCAGCAGCCCCCCCCCGGGACAGTCGCAGTACTTC,CASSPPPGQSQYF
NA,TRBV4-1,14,TRBJ2-7,NA,TGCGCCAGCAGCCAAGAGCGGGATGCCTACGAGCAGTACTTC,CASSQERDAYEQYF
few,TRBV7-2,17,TRBJ1-5,TRBD1,TGTGCCAGCAGCCCCCGAACAGGGGGAAGTAGCAATCAGCCCCAGCATTTT,CASSPRTGGSSNQPQHF
NA,TRBV7-8,14,TRBJ1-1,NA,TGTGCCAGCAGCCCCACGACAGTTAACACTGAAGCTTTCTTT,CASSPTTVNTEAFF
few,TRBV30,16,TRBJ2-5,NA,TGTGCCTGGAGTGTAGGGTTCGGGACAAGCCAAGAGACCCAGTACTTC,CAWSVGFGTSQETQYF
NA,TRBV6-5,13,TRBJ2-7,TRBD1,TGTGCCAGCAGTAAGACAGGGCGGTTTGAGCAGTACTTC,CASSKTGRFEQYF
few,TRBV10-3,14,TRBJ1-4,TRBD1,TGTGCCATCAGTGAGACAGGGGGAGCCGAAAAACTGTTTTTT,CAISETGGAEKLFF
NA,TRBV4-1,13,TRBJ1-5,TRBD1,TGCGCCAGCAGCCAAGAAAGAGGGACAGTCCAGCATTTT,CASSQERGTVQHF
NA,TRBV15,15,TRBJ2-7,TRBD2,TGTGCCACCAGCAGGGGGACTAGCGGCTCCTACGAGCAGTACTTC,CATSRGTSGSYEQYF
NA,TRBV28,14,TRBJ1-1,NA,TGTGCCAGCAGGCCAGGGCGCATGAACACTGAAGCTTTCTTT,CASRPGRMNTEAFF
NA,TRBV7-2,14,TRBJ2-3,NA,TGTGCCAGCAGCTTAGCGGAGGGAAGAAGTACGCAGTATTTT,CASSLAEGRSTQYF
NA,TRBV9,15,TRBJ2-3,TRBD2,TGTGCCAGCAGCGCGACTAGCGGGAGCACAGATACGCAGTATTTT,CASSATSGSTDTQYF
few,TRBV4-2,14,TRBJ2-5,TRBD2,TGTGCCAGCAGTCAAGAGCGGGACCGGGAGACCCAGTACTTC,CASSQERDRETQYF
NA,TRBV5-1,14,TRBJ1-1,NA,TGCGCCAGCAGCTTGGCGGGTCAGAACACTGAAGCTTTCTTT,CASSLAGQNTEAFF
NA,TRBV30,13,TRBJ1-3,TRBD1,TGTGCCTGGAGACAGGGGGCTGGAAACACCATATATTTT,CAWRQGAGNTIYF
NA,TRBV4-2,16,TRBJ1-1,TRBD1,TGTGCCAGCAGCCAAGCCCACAGGGGGCCGAACACTGAAGCTTTCTTT,CASSQAHRGPNTEAFF
NA,TRBV5-1,14,TRBJ1-1,NA,TGCGCCAGCAGCAGGACTGTCCCCTCTACTGAAGCTTTCTTT,CASSRTVPSTEAFF
NA,TRBV6-5,15,TRBJ2-7,TRBD2,TGTGCCAGCAGTTACGGTCTAGCGGGAGCCTACGAGCAGTACTTC,CASSYGLAGAYEQYF
NA,TRBV2,13,TRBJ2-7,TRBD1,TGTGCCAGCAGTAGGGACAGGGATTACGAGCAGTACTTC,CASSRDRDYEQYF
NA,TRBV6-1,15,TRBJ1-1,NA,TGTGCCAGCAGTGGGGGCAGGGCATCTCGAACTGAAGCTTTCTTT,CASSGGRASRTEAFF
NA,TRBV28,14,TRBJ1-1,NA,TGTGCCAGCAGTATTCAGGCTAAGAACACTGAAGCTTTCTTT,CASSIQAKNTEAFF
once,TRBV6-1,10,TRBJ2-5,NA,TGTGCCAGCATGGAGGAGACCCAGTACTTC,CASMEETQYF
NA,TRBV7-9,19,TRBJ2-1,TRBD2,TGTGCCAGCAGTAAACCGGGACAGGGACTAGCGGGACTGTACAATGAGCAGTTCTTC,CASSKPGQGLAGLYNEQFF
few,TRBV4-1,15,TRBJ2-2,TRBD2,TGCGCCAGCAGACCGGGACTAGCGGGGACCGGGGAGCTGTTTTTT,CASRPGLAGTGELFF
NA,TRBV19,13,TRBJ2-1,TRBD2,TGTGCCAGCTCTAGCGGTTACCCCAATGAGCAGTTCTTC,CASSSGYPNEQFF